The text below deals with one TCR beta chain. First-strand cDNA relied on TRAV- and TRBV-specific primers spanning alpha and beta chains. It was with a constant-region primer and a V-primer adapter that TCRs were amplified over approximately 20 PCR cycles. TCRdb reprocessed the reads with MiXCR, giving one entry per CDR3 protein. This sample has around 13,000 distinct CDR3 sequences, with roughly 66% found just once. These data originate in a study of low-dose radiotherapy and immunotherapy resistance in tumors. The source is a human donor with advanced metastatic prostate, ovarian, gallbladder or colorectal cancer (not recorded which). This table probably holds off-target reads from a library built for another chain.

The CDR3: CASSSKGAWRGTGELFF. CDR3 bases: TGTGCCAGCAGCTCCAAGGGGGCTTGGAGGGGCACCGGGGAGCTGTTTTTT. The rearrangement links TRBV7-2 to TRBJ2-2, with a possible D match to TRBD1 (7 bases). Germline CDR1 SGHTA, CDR2 FQGNSA. Trimming took 4 bases from V and 4 from J, leaving 19 bases between them. The CDR3 contains 17 residues.